Following are 5 T cell receptor delta chains from one sample sequenced in a study of gamma-delta T cells after stem cell transplantation. TCRdb called clones from the RT-PCR reads again using CATT. The table has fewer than 5,500 delta-chain clones, about 15% seen once; the top ten hold approximately 5%. Sequenced input: gamma-delta T cells. The receptors here all came from a human donor. It is not recorded whose cells these are; they may come from a transplant donor.

Of note for this clone: The identical CDR3 is also encoded by other nucleotide sequences in the sample. V is TRDV1 and J is TRDJ1, with D unresolved. The CDR3 runs 21 residues. The germline V gene has CDR1 TSWWSYY and CDR2 QGS. Trimming took off 2 bases at V and 3 bases at J, with 31 bases between the two ends. The DNA for the CDR3 is TGTGCTCTTGGGGAAGTGGGCCTCTCACGGAGTACAGGGGCGAGAGCCGATAAACTCATCTTT. Translating it yields CALGEVGLSRSTGARADKLIF.

V usage is TRDV1 and J usage is TRDJ1, with 9 bases matching TRDD3. Germline assignment: CDR1 TSWWSYY and CDR2 QGS. V lost 3 bases, J lost 0 bases, and 23 bases stayed unmatched. This CDR3 has 22 residues. CDR3 sequence: CALGELPHGPYWGTSYTDKLIF. The CDR3 DNA follows: TGTGCTCTTGGGGAGCTTCCCCACGGGCCTTACTGGGGGACATCGTACACCGATAAACTCATCTTT.

This clone was observed a handful of times. The chain recombines TRDV1 with TRDJ1; TRDD3 matches 9 bases. The germline gives CDR1 TSWWSYY, CDR2 QGS. J gave up 0 bases and V 0 bases, and 17 bases lay outside the gene matches. CDR3 length: 21 residues. The CDR3 nucleotides are TGTGCTCTTGGGGAACTAGGCCTACGTATGTACTGGGGGAAGTACACCGATAAACTCATCTTT. Protein sequence: CALGELGLRMYWGKYTDKLIF.

Comment on this clone: The listed TCRdb protein conflicts with the DNA translation at residue 14, and the protein shown is translated directly from the DNA. V and J are TRDV3 and TRDJ1, with D possibly TRDD3 on 6 matching bases. CDR3 length equals 17 residues. CDR1 is TVYSNPD and CDR2 is GDNSRS in the germline V gene (reference sequence). The CDR3 DNA reads as TGTGCCTTTCTTACCTCGATGGGGATCCAGTACGCCGATAGACTCATCTTT. This gives the protein CAFLTSMGIQYADRLIF.

This clone was found a few times. The chain employs TRDV2 and TRDJ3, with 8 positions matching TRDD3. From germline, CDR1 is GEAIGNYY and CDR2 EKD. The CDR3 has 19 residues. V lost 2 bases to trimming and J lost 0 bases; unmatched junction nucleotides: 8. The CDR3 here is CACDITGGRSSWDTRQMFF. The CDR3 DNA reads as TGTGCCTGTGACATTACTGGGGGGAGAAGCTCCTGGGACACCCGACAGATGTTTTTC.